This T cell receptor beta chain was sequenced in a study of control samples from healthy donors and cancer patients. The CDR3 consists of 13 residues. The V end lost 6 bases, the J end lost 10 bases, and 18 bases lay between the germline ends. CDR1 is SGHTA, CDR2 FQGTGA, per germline. Clones were sequenced by immunoSEQ multiplex PCR, and TCRdb holds only the in-frame ones, with some missing. Here the sample spans 95,000 to 150,000 clones, 85% to 90% being singletons. The source material was blood. The rearrangement links TRBV7-3 to TRBJ1-2; possibly TRBD1 for D (6 bases). This clonotype originated in a man younger than 45 in good health. CDR3 coding DNA: TGTGCCAGCAGGCCCGGGACATTGTTCACCTACACCTTC. Amino acid sequence: CASRPGTLFTYTF.